This T cell receptor (beta chain) was retrieved from a study of blood T cell repertoires in COVID-19 (dated by TCRdb to 2019 to 2021). Some background on the complete study: Samples covering the acute and convalescent phases of COVID-19 were provided by collaborators in the United States, Italy and Spain. Samples came from the ongoing ImmuneRACE study (first 160 participants) plus 1,254 subjects from 6 global collaborators. The material from the prospective study consisted of cDNA or gDNA derived from T cells, B-cell-depleted T cells, or PBMCs. The repertoires were released in a freely available public database meant as a resource for research on the immune response to SARS-CoV-2. Nearly every sample came with metadata listing a de-identified subject ID, COVID-19 status, age in years and sex. Where HLA class I and class II types were available, the types were taken from metadata supplied by the sample provider, not from assay-based typing. The dataset comprised deeply sampled blood TCRbeta repertoires from subjects exposed to, actively infected with, or recovered from COVID-19.

Reading from cysteine to phenylalanine, the CDR3 counts 13 amino acids. Left in the record is the CDR3 DNA by itself, 39 bases read in frame from the first base. V and J lose 2 bases and 5 bases, and a span of 10 bases separates them. CDR1 and CDR2 were assigned from the germline V gene as SGHRS and YFSETQ. Summary of the overall study and its limitations: The quantity of clinical and demographic metadata differed by source and by participant and was supplied without curation.

TCRbeta CDR3 regions were amplified from genomic DNA using the immunoSEQ Assay, a bias-controlled multiplex PCR. Per the original workflow: The number of nucleated cells in each sample was estimated from the amplification of reference gene primers within the assay. To quantify the absolute abundance of each unique TCRbeta CDR3 rearrangement, sequence reads were collapsed and filtered. For each sample, productive Simpson clonality was calculated by taking the square root of Simpson's diversity index across productive rearrangements. The clones in this table, taken by TCRdb from immuneACCESS, are in-frame only. Not every clone is retained; where verified, under half of the shortfall comes from an unresolved V gene, and the cause of the rest is unknown. V, J and clone size are those of that table, while D and trimming were read from the DNA. The sample includes about 59,000 clones, with over 75% observed a single time. Clones ranked in the top ten supply about 15% of the sample.

With regard to this clone: Its antigen has not been determined. Base-call qualities are not available, and no considerably larger clone is one nucleotide away.

Collaborating institutions collected whole blood in K2EDTA tubes following their own protocols. Collaborator samples were shipped for TCRbeta analysis as frozen whole blood, isolated PBMCs, or DNA extracted from either sample type. This receptor was taken from a man at least 80 years old with acute or convalescent COVID-19. Sequencing input: peripheral blood. The chain is assembled from TRBV5-1 and TRBJ2-5; no D gene is confidently identified. The CDR3: CASSFLVGETQYF. In nucleotide form, the sequence is TGCGCCAGCAGCTTCCTAGTTGGGGAGACCCAGTACTTC. Outside the CDR3, residues come from the reference TRBV5-1 and TRBJ2-5 proteins, so the full variable domain is: KAGVTQTPRYLIKTRGQQVTLSCSPISGHRSVSWYQQTPGQGLQFLFEYFSETQRNKGNFPGRFSGRQFSNSRSEMNVSTLELGDSALYLCASSFLVGETQYFGPGTRLLVL.